The 31 T cell receptor beta chains given below trace back to one sample, sequenced in a study of blood T cell repertoires in COVID-19. Generated by immunoSEQ multiplex PCR, the TCRdb table keeps only in-frame clones and is missing some. The sample has roughly 180,000 clones, around 94% seen once. The material sequenced was peripheral blood. The receptors were sampled from a man aged 25 to 40 with COVID-19, enrolled during active disease.

This clone was counted between two and nine times. This rearrangement joins TRBV5-1 to TRBJ1-2, with a tentative D call TRBD1 (5 bases). This CDR3 spans 12 amino acids. The germline CDR1 and CDR2 sequences are SGHRS and YFSETQ. V was pared by 1 base and J by 8 bases, with 9 bases between. In nucleotides, the CDR3 is TGCGCCAGCAGCTTGAAAGGGGCGGGCTACACCTTC. It specifies CASSLKGAGYTF.

The chain joins TRBV11-2 to TRBJ2-7, with 8 bases aligning to TRBD2. In germline, CDR1 is SGHAT, CDR2 FQNNGV. The CDR3 totals 15 residues. Germline trimming cut 1 base from V and 4 bases from J; bases unmatched to any gene: 6. CDR3 coding DNA: TGTGCCAGCAGCTTAGTCACGGGGGGGAGATACGAGCAGTACTTC. This codes for CASSLVTGGRYEQYF.

The chain combines TRBV7-9 with TRBJ1-5; TRBD1 matches 7 bases. Unmatched junction bases numbered 11, after V lost 5 bases and J lost 7 bases. In germline, CDR1 is SEHNR, CDR2 FQNEAQ (reference sequence). The CDR3 spans 15 residues. This CDR3 reads CASSPYTGDEQPQHF. In nucleotides, the CDR3 is TGTGCCAGCAGCCCGTACACAGGGGACGAACAGCCCCAGCATTTT.

The chain links TRBV11-2 to TRBJ2-1, with D unclear. Germline V gives CDR1 SGHAT, CDR2 FQNNGV. The CDR3 is 12 residues long. V was shortened by 0 bases and J by 9 bases, with 6 bases between the two germline ends. In nucleotides, the CDR3 is TGTGCCAGCAGCTTAGACGGCGGTGAGCAGTTCTTC. Protein product: CASSLDGGEQFF. Together with reference TRBV11-2 and TRBJ2-1, the CDR3 gives the full variable domain: EAGVAQSPRYKIIEKRQSVAFWCNPISGHATLYWYQQILGQGPKLLIQFQNNGVVDDSQLPKDRFSAERLKGVDSTLKIQPAKLEDSAVYLCASSLDGGEQFFGPGTRLTVL.

The chain has TRBV4-1 and TRBJ2-2; weak D call: TRBD1 (5 bases). This CDR3 has 13 amino acids. Trimming removed 8 bases from V and 4 bases from J, with 11 bases in between. Germline CDR1 reads MGHRA; CDR2 reads YSYEKL. CDR3 coding DNA: TGCGCCAGCTGCCTAACAGGCACCGGGGAGCTGTTTTTT. It specifies CASCLTGTGELFF.

The chain is built from TRBV3-1 (or the pseudogene TRBV3-2) and TRBJ2-1; TRBD2 matches at 8 bases. This CDR3 contains 14 residues. V lost 5 bases to trimming and J lost 2 bases; unmatched junction nucleotides: 2. CDR1 is LGHDT and CDR2 is YNNKEL in the germline V gene (reference sequence). The CDR3: CASSLGLAYNEQFF. The CDR3 nucleotides read TGTGCCAGCAGCTTGGGACTAGCCTACAATGAGCAGTTCTTC.

The chain has TRBV19 and TRBJ1-1; D is unresolved. The CDR3 covers 15 residues. V was pared by 5 bases and J by 1 base, with 14 bases between. Germline CDR1 and CDR2: LNHDA and SQIVND (reference sequence). The CDR3 DNA reads TGTGCCAGTAGTGGACTCCAAGAGGGGAACACTGAAGCTTTCTTT. As protein: CASSGLQEGNTEAFF.

The CDR3 loop is CASSLSGGGVAGGRKETQYF. In DNA form, the CDR3 reads TGTGCCAGCAGCCTAAGCGGAGGTGGAGTGGCGGGGGGGCGTAAAGAGACCCAGTACTTC. V gene TRBV3-1 (or the pseudogene TRBV3-2) combines with J gene TRBJ2-5; 9 positions agree with TRBD2. The CDR3 extends over 20 amino acids. The V and J ends lost 4 bases and 3 bases, in that order; junction bases with no gene match: 21. Germline V CDR1 and CDR2: LGHDT, YNNKEL (reference sequence).

The chain employs TRBV7-9 and TRBJ1-1, with TRBD1 as a possible D gene (5 bases). CDR1 and CDR2 (germline): SEHNR, FQNEAQ (reference sequence). The CDR3 covers 15 residues. V lost 4 bases to trimming and J lost 0 bases, with 12 bases between them. Written as DNA, the CDR3 is TGTGCCAGCAGCTCTGCAGACAGCATGAACACTGAAGCTTTCTTT. Translation: CASSSADSMNTEAFF.

This sequence joins TRBV12-5 and TRBJ2-3, with 10 positions matching TRBD1. Germline loops: CDR1 LGHNT, CDR2 FRNRAP. The CDR3 is 17 residues long. V trimming: 0 bases; J trimming: 1 base; junction bases outside the gene matches: 4. CDR3: CASGLVTGGLGTDTQYF. The CDR3, as DNA: TGTGCTAGTGGTTTGGTGACAGGGGGCCTGGGCACAGATACGCAGTATTTT.

The chain combines TRBV19 with TRBJ2-2; 10 positions match TRBD2. The V gene's germline CDR1 is LNHDA and CDR2 SQIVND (reference sequence). Trimming removed 6 bases from V and 4 bases from J; junction bases left unmatched: 5. The length of the CDR3 is 15 residues. The CDR3 protein is CASSKLAGSTGELFF. The CDR3, as DNA: TGTGCCAGTAGCAAACTAGCGGGGTCCACCGGGGAGCTGTTTTTT.

The chain couples TRBV15 to TRBJ1-2; unclear D gene. The CDR3 sequence is 12 residues long. V was trimmed by 4 bases and J by 13 bases, leaving 16 bases between them. CDR1 is LNHNV, CDR2 YYDKDF, per germline (reference sequence). The CDR3: CATSISDVAPTF. CDR3 bases: TGTGCCACCAGCATCTCCGACGTAGCTCCCACCTTC.

J is TRBJ1-1 and V is TRBV19; TRBD1 agrees at 7 bases. V dropped 8 bases and J dropped 0; count of bases not matched to a gene: 6. Germline V gene lookup returns CDR1 LNHDA and CDR2 SQIVND (reference sequence). CDR3 length: 14 residues. The CDR3 DNA sequence: TGTGCCAGTGGGACAGACCGGCTGAACACTGAAGCTTTCTTT. This sequence encodes CASGTDRLNTEAFF.

V is TRBV30 and J is TRBJ1-1, with D possibly being TRBD1 (6 bases). The V end lost 4 bases, the J end lost 2 bases, and 14 bases lay between the germline ends. The V gene's germline CDR1 is GTSNPN and CDR2 SVGIG (reference sequence). The CDR3 consists of 14 residues. The CDR3 coding sequence is TGTGCCTGGATAAACCCCAGGGGTAACACTGAAGCTTTCTTT. This gives the protein CAWINPRGNTEAFF.

V usage is TRBV2 and J usage is TRBJ1-2; TRBD1 matches at 10 bases. V gave up 2 bases and J gave up 1 base; unmatched junction bases: 1. Looked up from germline, CDR1 is SNHLY and CDR2 is FYNNEI. The CDR3 is 15 residues long. CDR3 in DNA: TGTGCCAGCAGTGAACGGACAGGGGGTAACTATGGCTACACCTTC. Amino acids: CASSERTGGNYGYTF.

This clone was seen only a few times. The chain uses TRBV19 and TRBJ2-7, with a possible D match to TRBD2 (7 bases). The germline gives CDR1 LNHDA, CDR2 SQIVND (reference sequence). The CDR3 is 13 amino acids. The V end was cut by 3 bases, the J end by 5 bases, with 11 bases between. The DNA for the CDR3 is TGTGCCAGTAGTATGGTGGGGGGGCACGAGCAGTACTTC. It encodes CASSMVGGHEQYF.

V gene TRBV28 combines with J gene TRBJ1-2, with TRBD1 matching over 7 bases. The trim removed 5 bases at V and 5 bases at J, leaving 8 bases unmatched. The CDR3 length is 14 residues. From germline, CDR1 is MDHEN and CDR2 SYDVKM. The CDR3 is CASSDRDSSYGYTF. The CDR3 nucleotides read TGTGCCAGCAGTGACCGGGACAGCAGTTATGGCTACACCTTC.

This sequence joins TRBV6-5 and TRBJ1-4, with D possibly being TRBD1 (6 bases). The CDR3 length is 14 residues. Per germline, CDR1 MNHEY and CDR2 SVGAGI. V dropped 7 bases and J dropped 8 bases, with 17 bases sitting between them. This chain's CDR3 is CASTRDTPGEKLFF. CDR3 sequence (DNA): TGTGCCAGCACCCGGGACACCCCAGGGGAAAAACTGTTTTTT.

The chain couples TRBV5-5 to TRBJ2-7, with TRBD2 identical over 10 bases. The CDR3 runs to 17 residues. From germline, CDR1 is SGHKS and CDR2 YYEKEE (reference sequence). The trim removed 0 bases at V and 2 bases at J, leaving 8 bases unmatched. The CDR3 DNA reads TGTGCCAGCAGCTTGGCCGGGACTAGCGCAGCCACCTACGAGCAGTACTTC. Translating it yields CASSLAGTSAATYEQYF.

The chain is built from TRBV7-3 and TRBJ2-3; D perhaps matches TRBD2 (5 bases). V gave up 5 bases and J gave up 4 bases, with 16 bases separating them. Germline lookup yields CDR1 SGHTA and CDR2 FQGTGA. This CDR3 spans 15 amino acids. The CDR3 loop reads CASSPSGSSADTQYF. The CDR3 DNA sequence: TGTGCCAGCAGCCCATCGGGAAGCTCCGCAGATACGCAGTATTTT.

This clone was seen only once. The genes are TRBV6-6 and TRBJ2-3, with 7 bases that match TRBD1. The V segment lost 0 bases and the J segment 2 bases; nucleotides outside the gene matches: 5. The CDR3 extends over 16 amino acids. CDR1 and CDR2 (germline): MNHNY, SVGAGI (reference sequence). CDR3 sequence (DNA): TGTGCCAGCAGTTACTCGAGTAGGGGGCTCACAGATACGCAGTATTTT. Its translation: CASSYSSRGLTDTQYF.

The chain employs TRBV5-1 and TRBJ1-6; 7 nucleotides align to TRBD1. Trimming took 4 bases from V and 10 from J; bases not matched to a gene: 8. The germline gives CDR1 SGHRS, CDR2 YFSETQ. This CDR3 is 14 amino acids long. As DNA, the CDR3 is TGCGCCAGCAGCGACGGACAGGCTGAATCACCCCTCCACTTT. Translating gives CASSDGQAESPLHF. The complete variable domain, with remaining parts taken from reference TRBV5-1 and TRBJ1-6, reads KAGVTQTPRYLIKTRGQQVTLSCSPISGHRSVSWYQQTPGQGLQFLFEYFSETQRNKGNFPGRFSGRQFSNSRSEMNVSTLELGDSALYLCASSDGQAESPLHFGNGTRLTVT.

The chain carries TRBV18 and TRBJ2-7; 8 nucleotides align to TRBD2. Trimming cost V 3 bases and J 2 bases; bases outside gene matches: 9. This CDR3 is built from 16 residues. Looked up from germline, CDR1 is KGHSH and CDR2 is LQKENI. For the CDR3, the DNA is TGTGCCAGCTCACCGGGGCAGAGCGGGGGCACCTACGAGCAGTACTTC. This codes for CASSPGQSGGTYEQYF.

The V gene is TRBV2, the J gene TRBJ1-5; D is ambiguous. Deletions cut 8 bases from V and 2 bases from J, with 13 bases between. The CDR3 extends over 14 amino acids. CDR1 is SNHLY and CDR2 is FYNNEI in the germline V gene. The DNA for the CDR3 is TGTGCCAGCCGCCCAGTATCAGGCAATCAGCCCCAGCATTTT. It codes for CASRPVSGNQPQHF.

V is TRBV11-2 and J is TRBJ2-3; the match to TRBD1 covers 7 bases. The germline CDR1 and CDR2 sequences are SGHAT and FQNNGV. Trimming at V came to 3 bases and at J to 4 bases, leaving 13 bases not matched to a gene. The CDR3 length is 17 residues. The CDR3 region has the DNA TGTGCCAGCAGCTTTAGGGGGCGCCCCGTTTTAGCAGATACGCAGTATTTT. This encodes CASSFRGRPVLADTQYF.

The CDR3 spells CASSPAGQNYGYTF. The DNA of the CDR3 is TGCGCCAGCAGCCCAGCCGGACAGAACTATGGCTACACCTTC. V and J are TRBV4-1 and TRBJ1-2, with a tentative D call TRBD1 (6 bases). This CDR3 has 14 amino acids. Trimming stripped 4 bases from V and 2 bases from J, with 11 bases between. Germline V lookup: CDR1 MGHRA, CDR2 YSYEKL.

The chain recombines TRBV27 with TRBJ1-2; 7 nucleotides match TRBD1. The V segment lost 6 bases and the J segment 3 bases; nucleotides outside the gene matches: 4. The CDR3 covers 13 residues. Germline CDR1 reads MNHEY; CDR2 reads SMNVEV (reference sequence). CDR3 amino acids: CASREGADYGYTF. DNA for the CDR3: TGTGCCAGCAGGGAGGGGGCGGACTATGGCTACACCTTC.

The CDR3 loop reads CASSFPGQGIGSPLHF. CDR3 DNA: TGTGCCAGCAGCTTCCCGGGACAGGGAATCGGTTCACCCCTCCACTTT. The chain employs TRBV5-5 and TRBJ1-6; TRBD1 agrees at 9 bases. The trim removed 2 bases at V and 9 bases at J, leaving 9 bases unmatched. Germline values: CDR1 SGHKS, CDR2 YYEKEE (reference sequence). The CDR3 runs 16 residues.

The V call is TRBV10-3, the J call TRBJ1-6; D gene ambiguous. V lost 11 bases and J lost 4, with 9 bases in between. Germline V gene lookup returns CDR1 ENHRY and CDR2 SYGVKD. This CDR3 is 12 amino acids long. CDR3 protein: CAARSYNSPLHF. The DNA for the CDR3 is TGTGCCGCCAGAAGTTATAATTCACCCCTCCACTTT.

V gene TRBV11-1 combines with J gene TRBJ1-1; tentative D call: TRBD1 (5 bases). V gave up 5 bases and J gave up 11 bases, with 12 bases separating them. Germline values: CDR1 SGHAT, CDR2 FQDESV (reference sequence). The CDR3 sequence is 11 residues long. CDR3 nucleotide sequence: TGTGCCAGCAGCCAAGACAGACGCGCTTTCTTT. Encoded protein: CASSQDRRAFF.

The chain carries TRBV11-2 and TRBJ2-1; 8 bases map to TRBD2. The CDR3 consists of 17 residues. V lost 5 bases to trimming and J lost 1 base; unmatched junction nucleotides: 10. Per germline, CDR1 SGHAT and CDR2 FQNNGV. The CDR3 loop is CASSPRGRLASYNEQFF. The CDR3 region has the DNA TGTGCCAGCAGCCCCAGGGGACGACTAGCGTCCTACAATGAGCAGTTCTTC.